These T cell receptor beta chains were read from a single sample in a study of CD8+CD57+ T cells in acquired aplastic anemia. One entry per CDR3 protein results from TCRdb running MiXCR on the reads. The sample yields about 190,000 distinct CDR3 sequences, 64% seen once. The source material was sorted CD4+, CD8+, or CD8+CD57+ T cells (not recorded which) from PBMCs. The receptor source for this set is a human donor with severe aplastic anemia or a healthy control (not recorded which). CDR3s include the opening cysteine and the closing phenylalanine or tryptophan. Fields, in order: V gene, D gene, clone size, J gene, CDR3 DNA, CDR3 protein. A D gene is named only where the DNA matches it firmly. Some rows have no size entry. The others give once, few or many, or a class for an expanded clone.

>TRBV7-2|NA|NA|TRBJ1-1
TGTGCCAGCAGCTTGGGAGTCTACATGAACACTGAAGCTTTCTTT
CASSLGVYMNTEAFF
>TRBV19|TRBD1|few|TRBJ1-5
TGTGCCAGTACCCATGGACAGGAGAGGCAGCCCCAGCATTTT
CASTHGQERQPQHF
>TRBV9|NA|NA|TRBJ2-7
TGTGCCAGCAGCGCGACCACGGGCGGACTCGAGCAGTACTTC
CASSATTGGLEQYF
>TRBV7-9|NA|few|TRBJ2-1
TGTGCCAGCACGGGGGCGAATGAGCAGTTCTTC
CASTGANEQFF
>TRBV4-3|NA|NA|TRBJ2-7
TGCGCCAGCAGCCAAGAGCTCGACAGCAATTACAATGAGCAGTACTTC
CASSQELDSNYNEQYF
>TRBV7-9|TRBD1|once|TRBJ2-5
TGTGCCAGCAGCTTAGGGGACAGGGATCAAGAGACCCAGTACTTC
CASSLGDRDQETQYF
>TRBV12-3/TRBV12-4|NA|many|TRBJ1-2
TGTGCCAGCAGTTTATATCACAGGGACTATGGCTACACCTTC
CASSLYHRDYGYTF
>TRBV10-3|NA|once|TRBJ2-7
TGCGCCACCCAGGGGGGGATCGAGCAGTACTTC
CATQGGIEQYF
>TRBV6-1|TRBD1|NA|TRBJ1-5
TGTGCCAGCAGTGACGGCCGGGACAGGGATCAGCCCCAGCATTTT
CASSDGRDRDQPQHF
>TRBV24-1|NA|NA|TRBJ2-3
TGTGCCACCAGTGATTTAGGGGGGCGAAGGGGATTAGATACGCAGTATTTT
CATSDLGGRRGLDTQYF
>TRBV7-3|NA|NA|TRBJ2-3
TGTGCCAGCACGCTTGAAATGGGAGTTACAGATACGCAGTATTTT
CASTLEMGVTDTQYF
>TRBV30|NA|NA|TRBJ1-2
TGTGCCTTCCGGGCAGGGCTTAACTATGGCTACACCTTC
CAFRAGLNYGYTF
>TRBV7-2|NA|NA|TRBJ1-2
TGTGCCAGCAGCTTAAGGGTATACAATGGCTACACCTTC
CASSLRVYNGYTF
>TRBV7-2|TRBD1|once|TRBJ1-2
TGTGCCAGCAGCCCGACCGGGACAGGGCTAACTTGGGACACCTTC
CASSPTGTGLTWDTF
>TRBV19|NA|NA|TRBJ1-2
TGTGCCAGTAGTATTTGGGCAGGGGTTGGCTACACCTTC
CASSIWAGVGYTF
>TRBV5-5|NA|NA|TRBJ1-3
TGTGCCAGCAGCTTGGAGGTTCGGGGAAACACCATATATTTT
CASSLEVRGNTIYF
>TRBV6-1|NA|many|TRBJ1-5
TGTGCCAGCAGGAGGATTATCGGCAATCAGCCCCAGCATTTT
CASRRIIGNQPQHF
>TRBV2|TRBD2|NA|TRBJ2-3
TGTGCCAGCAGTCCTGGACTAGCGGGGGGCACAGATACGCGGTATTTT
CASSPGLAGGTDTRYF
>TRBV7-8|NA|NA|TRBJ2-7
TGTGCCAGCAGTGTTTCTGGGAGGCGCTACGAGCAGTACTTC
CASSVSGRRYEQYF
>TRBV7-2|NA|NA|TRBJ2-2
TGTGCCAGCAGCGGACAGAGGACCGGGGAGCTGTTTTTT
CASSGQRTGELFF
>TRBV9|TRBD2|many|TRBJ2-3
TGTGCCAGCAGCGTAGCGGGATACGGACGGGAGGAAGATACGCAGTATTTT
CASSVAGYGREEDTQYF
>TRBV15|NA|NA|TRBJ1-5
TGTGCCACCAGCAGACAGGGGAGAATAGATAGCAATCAGCCCCAGCATTTT
CATSRQGRIDSNQPQHF
>TRBV19|TRBD2|NA|TRBJ2-1
TGTGCCAGTAGTATAGGGACTAGCGGGCTCAATGAGCAGCTCTTC
CASSIGTSGLNEQLF
>TRBV7-3|NA|NA|TRBJ2-5
TGTGCCAGCAGCTTAGAAGCAGGGTGGCAAGAGACCCAGTACTTC
CASSLEAGWQETQYF
>TRBV7-9|NA|NA|TRBJ2-1
TGTGCCAGCAGCTTAGCCCTAGACACGGCGTCTGTCGATGAGCAGTTCTTC
CASSLALDTASVDEQFF
>TRBV7-2|NA|few|TRBJ2-7
TGTGCCAGCAGCGTGAGCTCAGCGATCAACTACAATGAGCAGTACTTC
CASSVSSAINYNEQYF
>TRBV7-2|NA|few|TRBJ2-7
TGTGCCAGCAGCCCTCGGGTCGGGGACTACGAGCAGTACTTC
CASSPRVGDYEQYF
>TRBV12-3/TRBV12-4|NA|NA|TRBJ1-2
TGTGCCAGCAGTTTCGGGCAGGTGGGGATCTACACCTTC
CASSFGQVGIYTF
>TRBV5-8|NA|many|TRBJ2-2
TGTGCCAGCAGCCCGAGTCGGGGGTGGAAAGGGGAGCTGTTTTTT
CASSPSRGWKGELFF
>TRBV7-9|NA|NA|TRBJ2-5
TGTGCCAGCAGCACCGGGGGCTCCGAGACCCAGTACTTC
CASSTGGSETQYF
>TRBV12-3/TRBV12-4|TRBD2|many|TRBJ2-3
TGTGCCAGCAGTTGGGCTAGCGGGGGCCCTAGCACAGATACGCAGTATTTT
CASSWASGGPSTDTQYF
>TRBV19|TRBD1|NA|TRBJ1-1
TGTGCCAGTACTCCGCTGGGGGACAGGGGGAACACTGAAGCTTTCTTT
CASTPLGDRGNTEAFF
>TRBV9|TRBD1|many|TRBJ1-2
TGTGCCAGCAGCGCGACAGGGGATGGCTACACCTTC
CASSATGDGYTF
>TRBV7-2|NA|NA|TRBJ1-2
TGTGCCAGCAGCCCGACAGAGGGTCATGGCTACACCTTC
CASSPTEGHGYTF
>TRBV20-1|NA|many|TRBJ2-2
TGCAGTGCTTCTGAAATGGGGGGTTCCGGGGAGCTGTTTTTT
CSASEMGGSGELFF
>TRBV6-1|TRBD1|NA|TRBJ1-6
TGTGCCGGGTGCGGCACAGGGGATAATTCACCCCTCCACTTT
CAGCGTGDNSPLHF
>TRBV19|NA|NA|TRBJ2-2
TGTGCCAGTACCCGGTTGGCGGGAAAGGGCACCGGGGAGCTGTTTTTT
CASTRLAGKGTGELFF
>TRBV13|TRBD1|many|TRBJ2-7
TGTGCCAGCAGCTGGGGACAGAGCGAGCAGTACTTC
CASSWGQSEQYF
>TRBV7-8|TRBD2|NA|TRBJ2-5
TGTGCCAGCACTCTTCTTCGGGGGGGAGGAGAGGCCCAGTACTTC
CASTLLRGGGEAQYF
>TRBV5-1|NA|NA|TRBJ2-2
TGCGCCAGCAGCAGGAGACTAAGGAACACCGGGGAGCTGTTTTTT
CASSRRLRNTGELFF
>TRBV2|NA|few|TRBJ2-7
TGTGCCAGCGGTGACACTTACGAGCAGTACTTC
CASGDTYEQYF
>TRBV27|TRBD2|NA|TRBJ2-7
TGTGCCAACTCGACTAGCGTGGGCGAGCAGTACTTC
CANSTSVGEQYF
>TRBV20-1|NA|NA|TRBJ1-1
TGCAGTGGGGTCTTATCGGGAGCAGGTGCTTTCTTT
CSGVLSGAGAFF
>TRBV19|NA|NA|TRBJ1-1
TGTGCCAGTAGTACCCCAGGGTGGACGGACAGTTACACTGAAGCTTTCTTT
CASSTPGWTDSYTEAFF
>TRBV29-1|NA|NA|TRBJ1-5
TGCAGCGTTAGGGGGGCGGACAATCAGCCCCAGCATTTT
CSVRGADNQPQHF
>TRBV2|TRBD1|NA|TRBJ2-5
TGTGCCAGCAGTGTGGGGACAGGGGGCGAGTCCCAGTACTTC
CASSVGTGGESQYF
>TRBV7-2|NA|NA|TRBJ2-3
TGTGCCAGCAGCTTAGTCGGTTTCGGAGATACGCAGTATTTT
CASSLVGFGDTQYF
>TRBV7-2|NA|NA|TRBJ2-5
TGTGCCAGCAGCTTGGTTATAGGCGGCGAGACCCAGTACTTC
CASSLVIGGETQYF
>TRBV10-3|NA|few|TRBJ2-1
TGTGCCATCCGGACAGACAATGAGCAGTTCTTC
CAIRTDNEQFF
>TRBV2|TRBD2|many|TRBJ2-3
TGTGCCAGCAGTGAAGCCGGGACTAGCGGATACACAGATACGCAGTATTTT
CASSEAGTSGYTDTQYF
>TRBV12-3/TRBV12-4|NA|NA|TRBJ2-7
TGTGCCAGCGCCTTTTCGGAAGGCTACGAGCAGTACTTC
CASAFSEGYEQYF
>TRBV10-3|TRBD1|NA|TRBJ1-1
TGTGCCATCAGTGAGTACAGGGGGAACACTGAAGCTTTCTTT
CAISEYRGNTEAFF
>TRBV5-1|NA|NA|TRBJ2-6
TGCGCCAGCAGCTTGGTAGGGGCAGGGGATGGGGCCAACGTCCTGACTTTC
CASSLVGAGDGANVLTF